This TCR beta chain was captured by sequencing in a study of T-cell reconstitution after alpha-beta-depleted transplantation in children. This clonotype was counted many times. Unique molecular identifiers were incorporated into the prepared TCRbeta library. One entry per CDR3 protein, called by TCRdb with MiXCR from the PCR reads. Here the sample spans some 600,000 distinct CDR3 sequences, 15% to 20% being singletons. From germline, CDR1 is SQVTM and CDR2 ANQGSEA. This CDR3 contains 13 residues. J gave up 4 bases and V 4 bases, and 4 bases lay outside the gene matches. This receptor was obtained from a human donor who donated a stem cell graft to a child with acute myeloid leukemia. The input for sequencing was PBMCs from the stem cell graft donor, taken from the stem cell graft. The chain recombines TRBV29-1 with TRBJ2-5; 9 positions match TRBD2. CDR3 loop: CSVGLAGLETQYF. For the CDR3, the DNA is TGCAGCGTTGGTCTAGCGGGGCTAGAGACCCAGTACTTC. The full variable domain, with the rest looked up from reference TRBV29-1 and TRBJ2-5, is SAVISQKPSRDICQRGTSLTIQCQVDSQVTMMFWYRQQPGQSLTLIATANQGSEATYESGFVIDKFPISRPNLTFSTLTVSNMSPEDSSIYLCSVGLAGLETQYFGPGTRLLVL.